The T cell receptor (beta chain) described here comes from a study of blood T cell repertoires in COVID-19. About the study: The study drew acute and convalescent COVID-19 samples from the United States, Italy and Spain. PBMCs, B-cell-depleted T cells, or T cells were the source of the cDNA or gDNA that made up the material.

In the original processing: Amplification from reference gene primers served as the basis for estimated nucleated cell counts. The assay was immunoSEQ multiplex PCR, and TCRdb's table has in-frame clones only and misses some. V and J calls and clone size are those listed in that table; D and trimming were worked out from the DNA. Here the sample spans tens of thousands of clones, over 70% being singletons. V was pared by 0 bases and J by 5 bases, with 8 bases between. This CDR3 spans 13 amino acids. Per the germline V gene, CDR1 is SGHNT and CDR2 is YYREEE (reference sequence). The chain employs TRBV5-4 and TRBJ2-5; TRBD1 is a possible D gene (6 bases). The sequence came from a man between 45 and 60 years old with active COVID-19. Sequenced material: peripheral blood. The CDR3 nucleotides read TGTGCCAGCAGCTTGGGGGGGCTGGAGACCCAGTACTTC. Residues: CASSLGGLETQYF.